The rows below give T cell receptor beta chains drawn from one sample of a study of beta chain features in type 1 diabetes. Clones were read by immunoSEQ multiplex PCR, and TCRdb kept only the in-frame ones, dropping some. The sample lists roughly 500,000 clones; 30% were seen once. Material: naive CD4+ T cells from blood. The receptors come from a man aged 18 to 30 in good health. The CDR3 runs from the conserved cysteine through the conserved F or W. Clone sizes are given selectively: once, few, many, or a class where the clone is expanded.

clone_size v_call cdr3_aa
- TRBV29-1 CSGDRHSNNEQFF
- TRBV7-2 CASSPVQGYYNEQFF
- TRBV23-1 CASRGSGTGVYEQYF
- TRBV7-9 CASSLVGGFGTDTQYF
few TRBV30 CAWGQGAADTQYF
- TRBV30 CAWSPPQFISTDTQYF
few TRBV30 CAWGTGNTEAFF
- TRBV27 CASSRQRISYEQYF
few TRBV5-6 CASSLPSTDTQYF
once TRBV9 CASSVALASYNEQFF
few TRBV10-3 CAIRAGTELSNTEAFF
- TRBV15 CATSRDMGTEETQYF
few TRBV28 CASSLAGTNEQFF
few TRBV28 CASIRRSYNEQFF
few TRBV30 CAWRPQDTTSDTQYF
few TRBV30 CAWSVWPRLVIQYF
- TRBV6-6 CASNKQGPQETQYF